Below are 28 T cell receptor beta chains sequenced from a single sample in a study of CD8 T cells in ankylosing spondylitis. In TCRdb, the 5' RACE reads were re-called with MiXCR into one record per CDR3 protein. Here the sample spans a few hundred thousand distinct CDR3 sequences, about 20% being singletons. The specimen was blood, either unsorted or a sorted T cell fraction (not recorded which). The source of these receptors is a male donor with ankylosing spondylitis or in good health (not recorded which).

V is TRBV29-1 and J is TRBJ2-7; perhaps TRBD1 as D (5 bases). The CDR3 runs to 12 residues. CDR1 is SQVTM, CDR2 ANQGSEA, per germline. V dropped 4 bases and J dropped 2 bases, with 9 bases sitting between them. The CDR3 is CSVVDIAYEQYF. CDR3 bases: TGCAGCGTTGTGGACATAGCCTACGAGCAGTACTTC.

A remark on this clonotype: The junction departs from germline at one end; a sequencing error may be responsible. The genes are TRBV4-3 and TRBJ2-2; D may be TRBD2 (7 bases). The CDR3 totals 15 residues. Germline V gives CDR1 LGHNA, CDR2 YSLEER. The CDR3 DNA reads as TGCGCCAGCAGCCAAGTCAGCGGGGACACCGGGGAGCTGTCTTTT. Translation gives CASSQVSGDTGELSF.

The rearrangement joins TRBV6-1 to TRBJ1-3, with D unclear. Germline V lookup: CDR1 MNHNS, CDR2 SASEGT. The CDR3 has 14 amino acids. V gave up 6 bases and J gave up 2 bases, with 11 bases separating them. Here the CDR3 reads CASRGVGTGNTIYF. Written as DNA, the CDR3 is TGTGCCAGCAGAGGCGTGGGGACTGGAAACACCATATATTTT.

This clonotype was detected ten times or more. V is TRBV29-1 and J is TRBJ2-5; D is perhaps TRBD1 (6 bases). The V and J ends lost 6 bases and 5 bases respectively, with 16 bases between them. The CDR3 spans 13 residues. From germline, CDR1 is SQVTM and CDR2 ANQGSEA. The CDR3 loop reads CSVEIQGFETQYF. CDR3 nucleotides: TGCAGCGTAGAGATACAGGGTTTTGAGACCCAGTACTTC. Full variable domain (missing parts from reference TRBV29-1 and TRBJ2-5): SAVISQKPSRDICQRGTSLTIQCQVDSQVTMMFWYRQQPGQSLTLIATANQGSEATYESGFVIDKFPISRPNLTFSTLTVSNMSPEDSSIYLCSVEIQGFETQYFGPGTRLLVL.

This clonotype was seen a handful of times. This sequence joins TRBV15 and TRBJ2-5; 9 bases are shared with TRBD1. V lost 6 bases, J lost 2 bases, and 1 base stayed unmatched. There are 13 residues in the CDR3. Per germline, CDR1 LNHNV and CDR2 YYDKDF (reference sequence). CDR3 loop: CATRGQGQETQYF. Written as DNA, the CDR3 is TGTGCCACCAGGGGACAGGGACAAGAGACCCAGTACTTC.

V and J are TRBV29-1 and TRBJ2-1; no clear D gene. Trimming stripped 0 bases from V and 5 bases from J, with 14 bases between. Per the germline V gene, CDR1 is SQVTM and CDR2 is ANQGSEA. The CDR3 has 15 amino acids. For the CDR3, the DNA is TGCAGCGTTGAAGATCCCTGGGGTAGCCACAATGAGCAGTTCTTC. Amino acid sequence: CSVEDPWGSHNEQFF.

This rearrangement joins TRBV12-3 or TRBV12-4 to TRBJ1-5; 8 bases are a match to TRBD1. The ends lost 5 bases at V and 3 bases at J; junction bases unmatched: 6. The CDR3 spans 15 residues. The DNA of the CDR3 is TGTGCCAGCAGTGTTGGACAGGGACACAATCAGCCCCAGCATTTT. Amino acid sequence: CASSVGQGHNQPQHF.

This clonotype was seen many times. This chain connects TRBV3-1 to TRBJ2-7; D gene ambiguous. The V and J ends lost 0 bases and 1 base respectively, with 7 bases between them. The germline CDR1 and CDR2 sequences are LGHDT and YNNKEL (reference sequence). There are 14 residues in the CDR3. The CDR3 spells CASSQEAGSYEQYF. In DNA, the CDR3 is TGTGCCAGCAGCCAAGAAGCAGGTTCCTACGAGCAGTACTTC.

This clonotype was counted between two and nine times. The CDR3 sequence: CASSVRSSNQPQHF. CDR3 nucleotide sequence: TGTGCCAGCAGTGTTCGAAGCAGCAATCAGCCCCAGCATTTT. The chain has TRBV6-1 and TRBJ1-5; D is unclear. The CDR3 is 14 amino acids. Trimming pared 4 bases from V and 1 base from J, leaving 8 bases between. CDR1 is MNHNS, CDR2 SASEGT, per germline.

The sample holds a few counts of this clonotype. This chain joins TRBV19 and TRBJ2-2; 7 positions agree with TRBD2. CDR3 size: 13 residues. With V trimmed by 5 bases and J by 6 bases, 3 bases remained unmatched. Germline V CDR1 and CDR2: LNHDA, SQIVND (reference sequence). In DNA, the CDR3 is TGTGCCAGTAGTCCCCTAGCGGCCGGGGAGCTGTTTTTT. Its protein product is CASSPLAAGELFF.

This clonotype came up a few times. This chain links TRBV9 with TRBJ1-1; maybe TRBD1 (5 bases). This CDR3 region has 14 residues. The germline CDR1 and CDR2 sequences are SGDLS and YYNGEE. V was clipped by 4 bases and J by 1 base, with 11 bases between them. In DNA form, the CDR3 reads TGTGCCAGCAGCTCCCAGGGAGGGAACACTGAAGCTTTCTTT. Its protein product is CASSSQGGNTEAFF. Full variable domain (rest looked up from reference TRBV9 and TRBJ1-1): DSGVTQTPKHLITATGQRVTLRCSPRSGDLSVYWYQQSLDQGLQFLIQYYNGEERAKGNILERFSAQQFPDLHSELNLSSLELGDSALYFCASSSQGGNTEAFFGQGTRLTVV.

This clonotype has more than one count but fewer than ten. This chain joins TRBV6-2 or TRBV6-3 and TRBJ2-5; no clear D. CDR3 length equals 14 residues. Germline CDR1 MNHEY, CDR2 SVGEGT. V lost 5 bases, J lost 1 base, and 11 bases lay in between. The CDR3 region has the DNA TGTGCCAGCAGTGCGGTGGGTTCCCAAGAGACCCAGTACTTC. Protein sequence: CASSAVGSQETQYF.

The rearrangement joins TRBV30 to TRBJ2-1; D uncertain. Per the germline V gene, CDR1 is GTSNPN and CDR2 is SVGIG (reference sequence). Trimming pared 5 bases from V and 8 bases from J, leaving 13 bases between. The CDR3 extends over 12 amino acids. The CDR3 sequence is CAWRNIGHEQFF. The CDR3, as DNA: TGTGCCTGGCGGAACATTGGTCATGAGCAGTTCTTC.

The V call is TRBV5-6, the J call TRBJ2-1; D ambiguous. The CDR3 consists of 14 residues. V dropped 6 bases and J dropped 0 bases, with 10 bases sitting between them. Germline-derived CDR1 and CDR2 are SGHDT and YYEEEE. CDR3 in amino acids: CASNVAASYNEQFF. CDR3 nucleotide sequence: TGTGCCAGCAACGTGGCGGCCTCCTACAATGAGCAGTTCTTC.

In its sample, this clonotype was seen a few times. The V and J genes are TRBV7-6 and TRBJ1-1; TRBD1 agrees at 9 bases. This CDR3 comprises 20 residues. With 2 bases clipped from V and 2 bases from J, the junction kept 18 bases outside the gene matches. CDR1 is SGHVS and CDR2 is FNYEAQ in the germline V gene. CDR3 sequence: CASSLNMGGQGELTNTEAFF. For the CDR3, the DNA is TGTGCCAGCAGCTTAAACATGGGGGGACAGGGTGAATTAACAAACACTGAAGCTTTCTTT.

The chain employs TRBV11-2 and TRBJ2-7; D is unresolved. V was trimmed by 1 base and J by 2 bases, leaving 9 bases between them. The length of the CDR3 is 14 residues. CDR1 is SGHAT, CDR2 FQNNGV, per germline. The CDR3 loop reads CASSLVWPPYEQYF. Written as DNA, the CDR3 is TGTGCCAGCAGCTTAGTATGGCCACCCTACGAGCAGTACTTC.

In DNA form, the CDR3 reads TGTGCCAGCAGCCAAGTTCCGGGAGCTCTCTACGAGCAGTACTTC. Amino acid sequence: CASSQVPGALYEQYF. The rearrangement links TRBV14 to TRBJ2-7, with a weak D call TRBD2 (6 bases). The length of the CDR3 is 15 residues. V lost 1 base and J 3 bases, leaving 13 bases between the germline ends. Germline lookup yields CDR1 SGHDN and CDR2 FVKESK.

Only a few counts were recorded for this clonotype. This chain uses TRBV10-2 with TRBJ2-1; 12 bases fit TRBD2. CDR1 and CDR2 (germline): WSHSY, SAAADI. With 7 bases clipped from V and 9 bases from J, the junction kept 7 bases outside the gene matches. This CDR3 comprises 14 residues. The chain's CDR3 is CASNLAGGLSEQFF. Here the CDR3 DNA reads TGCGCCAGCAACCTAGCGGGAGGGCTAAGTGAGCAGTTCTTC.

The genes are TRBV4-2 and TRBJ2-3, with 10 positions matching TRBD2. Trimming at V came to 8 bases and at J to 5 bases, leaving 16 bases not matched to a gene. The CDR3 extends over 17 amino acids. From germline, CDR1 is LGHNA and CDR2 YNFKEQ. CDR3 protein: CASHMVSKAGGEDTQYF. The CDR3 DNA sequence: TGTGCCAGCCATATGGTTAGCAAAGCGGGAGGGGAAGATACGCAGTATTTT.

J is TRBJ2-1 and V is TRBV7-9; D possibly matches TRBD1 or TRBD2 (6 bases each). This CDR3 has 17 residues. CDR1 is SEHNR, CDR2 FQNEAQ, per germline (reference sequence). The V end was cut by 3 bases, the J end by 4 bases, with 19 bases between. Written as DNA, the CDR3 is TGTGCCAGCAGCTTGTTTTTCCCAGGGGACTTTTACAATGAGCAGTTCTTC. Residues: CASSLFFPGDFYNEQFF.

This clonotype came up a few times. The chain combines TRBV29-1 with TRBJ1-2, with D possibly TRBD1 on 5 matching bases. This CDR3 has 16 amino acids. Germline loops: CDR1 SQVTM, CDR2 ANQGSEA. Trimming removed 4 bases from V and 5 bases from J, with 23 bases in between. The CDR3 spells CSVGNLGGAQVYGYTF. Written as DNA, the CDR3 is TGCAGCGTTGGGAACCTCGGAGGGGCCCAAGTATATGGCTACACCTTC.

This clonotype has just a few counts. The rearrangement uses TRBV29-1 and TRBJ2-7; D perhaps matches TRBD2 (5 bases). Germline CDR1 reads SQVTM; CDR2 reads ANQGSEA. Between the trimmed V and J ends, which lost 0 bases and 4 bases, there was a span of 10 bases. The CDR3 has 13 amino acids. The CDR3: CSVEDLGAYEQYF. The DNA for the CDR3 is TGCAGCGTTGAAGATCTGGGAGCTTACGAGCAGTACTTC.

This sequence joins TRBV5-1 and TRBJ2-1, with D unresolved. The CDR3 consists of 14 residues. Germline-derived CDR1 and CDR2 are SGHRS and YFSETQ. Trimming shortened V by 0 bases and J by 2 bases, and 6 bases separated the two germline ends. CDR3 DNA sequence: TGCGCCAGCAGCTTGGCGGCTCCCTACAATGAGCAGTTCTTC. Protein sequence: CASSLAAPYNEQFF.

This clonotype has more than one count but fewer than ten. The rearrangement links TRBV4-1 to TRBJ2-1, with 9 bases that match TRBD2. With 3 bases clipped from V and 4 bases from J, the junction kept 10 bases outside the gene matches. CDR3 size: 17 residues. Per the germline V gene, CDR1 is MGHRA and CDR2 is YSYEKL. CDR3 protein: CASSQRLAEIRYNEQFF. In DNA, the CDR3 is TGCGCCAGCAGCCAGCGACTAGCGGAGATCCGATACAATGAGCAGTTCTTC.

This clonotype has only a few counts. The genes are TRBV20-1 and TRBJ2-1, with 12 bases matching TRBD2. The CDR3 spans 15 residues. Germline values: CDR1 DFQATT, CDR2 SNEGSKA (reference sequence). V shed 0 bases and J 4 bases; nucleotides not matched to a gene: 1. CDR3 bases: TGCAGTGCTAGAGAACTAGCGGGAGGATACAATGAGCAGTTCTTC. Protein product: CSARELAGGYNEQFF.

The chain carries TRBV12-3 or TRBV12-4 and TRBJ2-4; no firm D call. This CDR3 has 16 amino acids. The V end was cut by 2 bases, the J end by 1 base, with 12 bases between. The CDR3 DNA sequence: TGTGCCAGCAGTTTATTCGACCCTGGGGCCAAAAACATTCAGTACTTC. This encodes CASSLFDPGAKNIQYF.

This clonotype appeared a few times. The chain joins TRBV5-1 to TRBJ2-7; maybe TRBD2 (5 bases). With 0 bases removed from V and 4 bases from J, the gap between germline ends came to 14 bases. Germline lookup yields CDR1 SGHRS and CDR2 YFSETQ. This CDR3 has 15 residues. The CDR3 region is CASSLEASFEYEQYF. The CDR3 DNA sequence: TGCGCCAGCAGCTTGGAGGCTAGCTTTGAGTACGAGCAGTACTTC.

In its sample, this clonotype was seen many times. The chain combines TRBV18 with TRBJ1-3; D is possibly TRBD1 (5 bases). The germline CDR1 and CDR2 sequences are KGHSH and LQKENI. V dropped 2 bases and J dropped 1 base, with 6 bases sitting between them. This CDR3 comprises 14 residues. The CDR3 bases are TGTGCCAGCTCACCAGCAGGGTCTGGAAACACCATATATTTT. Protein sequence: CASSPAGSGNTIYF.